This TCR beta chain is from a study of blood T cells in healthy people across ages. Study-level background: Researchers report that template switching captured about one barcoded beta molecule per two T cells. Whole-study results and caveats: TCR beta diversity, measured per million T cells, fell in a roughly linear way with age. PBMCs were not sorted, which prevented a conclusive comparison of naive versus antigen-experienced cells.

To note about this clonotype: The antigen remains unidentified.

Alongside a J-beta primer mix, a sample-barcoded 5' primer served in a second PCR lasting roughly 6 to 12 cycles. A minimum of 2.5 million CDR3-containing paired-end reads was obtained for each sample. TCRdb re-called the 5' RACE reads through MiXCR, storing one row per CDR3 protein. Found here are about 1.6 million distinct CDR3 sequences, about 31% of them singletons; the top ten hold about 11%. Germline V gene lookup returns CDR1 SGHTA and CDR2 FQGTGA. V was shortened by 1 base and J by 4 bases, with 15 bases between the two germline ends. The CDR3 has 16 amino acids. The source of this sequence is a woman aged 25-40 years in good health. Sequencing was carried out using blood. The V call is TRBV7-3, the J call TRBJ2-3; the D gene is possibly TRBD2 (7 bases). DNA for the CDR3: TGTGCCAGCAGCTTAAGAGGGGGGGTGTCGGCAGATACGCAGTATTTT. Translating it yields CASSLRGGVSADTQYF.